This T cell receptor beta chain was captured in a study of blood T cell repertoires in COVID-19. The CDR3 contains 15 residues. Germline V CDR1 and CDR2: SGHVS, FQNEAQ. Trimming took off 0 bases at V and 4 bases at J, with 12 bases between the two ends. Authors' processing steps: Reference gene primer amplification gave nucleated cell count estimates. The data were produced by immunoSEQ multiplex PCR, yet TCRdb's version contains in-frame clones alone and is incomplete. V and J calls and clone size are copied from that table; D and trimming were computed from the DNA. Here the sample spans roughly 220,000 clones, roughly 85% being singletons.

The source of this sequence is a man aged 25-40 years who had recovered from COVID-19. This sequence joins TRBV7-8 and TRBJ1-2; TRBD1 might be the D (5 bases). Sequenced: peripheral blood. CDR3 DNA sequence: TGTGCCAGCAGCTTAGCGGACACAAAAGCCTATGGCTACACCTTC. It yields the protein CASSLADTKAYGYTF.